This record covers a single T cell receptor (beta chain). Original processing methods: Reference gene primer amplification yielded estimated nucleated cell counts. Only in-frame clones appear in the TCRdb table, and some are missing; sequencing was by immunoSEQ multiplex PCR. V, J and clone size were drawn from that table, and D and trimming were deduced from the DNA. The sample has more than 350,000 clones, 70% to 90% seen once. Seattle-derived patients entered the study during active infection and were followed longitudinally. This specimen belongs to a study of blood T cell repertoires in COVID-19. Study details: The study drew acute and convalescent COVID-19 samples from the United States, Italy and Spain.

CDR1 is SQVTM and CDR2 is ANQGSEA in the germline V gene. After removal of 4 bases from V and 4 bases from J, the junction contained 14 bases not matched to a gene. This CDR3 is 17 amino acids long. The V call is TRBV29-1, the J call TRBJ2-3; 10 bases line up with TRBD2. The clonotype originates from a woman aged 30 to 39 with COVID-19, enrolled during active disease. Sequenced sample: peripheral blood. CDR3 sequence: CSVGPSFLAGVSDTQYF. The CDR3 region has the DNA TGCAGCGTTGGCCCGTCCTTCCTAGCGGGAGTATCAGATACGCAGTATTTT.